Listed here are 29 T cell receptor beta chains from one sample, sequenced in a study of T-cell reconstitution after alpha-beta-depleted transplantation in children. Unique molecular identifiers were incorporated during preparation of the TCRbeta library. TCRdb called the PCR reads again in MiXCR, with one record for every CDR3 protein. The repertoire holds hundreds of thousands of distinct CDR3 sequences, around 15% seen once, with 25% to 30% in the top ten. Sequencing was performed on PBMCs, mostly from graft donor cells, taken 360 days after TCRalphabeta/CD19-depleted stem cell transplant. All receptors derive from a boy under two years old who had a stem cell transplant for Wiskott-Aldrich syndrome, so the T cells may come from the graft donor.

Only a few counts were recorded for this clonotype. The chain is built from TRBV5-1 and TRBJ2-7; D is perhaps TRBD2 (7 bases). This CDR3 has 14 residues. Germline V gene sequence: CDR1 SGHRS, CDR2 YFSETQ. V was shortened by 2 bases and J by 3 bases, with 12 bases between the two germline ends. The chain's CDR3 is CASSLSGGLYEQYF. CDR3 nucleotides: TGCGCCAGCAGCTTATCGGGGGGCCTCTACGAGCAGTACTTC.

The chain recombines TRBV29-1 with TRBJ2-5; D might be TRBD2 (6 bases). CDR1 SQVTM and CDR2 ANQGSEA come from the germline V gene. The V end was cut by 6 bases, the J end by 9 bases, with 17 bases between. This CDR3 has 12 amino acids. The DNA for the CDR3 is TGCAGCGTGGGTGGAGGGGCTGGAGCCCAGTACTTC. Translating gives CSVGGGAGAQYF.

The rearrangement joins TRBV12-3 or TRBV12-4 to TRBJ2-2, with a weak D call TRBD1 (6 bases). The CDR3 sequence is 17 residues long. Trimming left V 5 bases short and J 3 bases short, with 19 bases between. The CDR3 reads CASSRGHPGIHTGELFF. As DNA, the CDR3 is TGTGCCAGCAGTCGGGGACACCCTGGGATTCACACCGGGGAGCTGTTTTTT.

This clonotype was seen a few times. The rearrangement links TRBV20-1 to TRBJ2-7; 12 nucleotides align to TRBD2. The CDR3 extends over 19 amino acids. V shed 0 bases and J 2 bases; nucleotides not matched to a gene: 14. CDR1 is DFQATT, CDR2 SNEGSKA, per germline (reference sequence). The CDR3 protein is CSAREKRTSGVYLPYEQYF. In DNA, the CDR3 is TGCAGTGCTAGAGAAAAAAGGACTAGCGGGGTGTACCTGCCCTACGAGCAGTACTTC.

This clonotype has only a few counts. This chain connects TRBV5-5 to TRBJ2-1; no clear D. This CDR3 is built from 13 residues. Per germline, CDR1 SGHKS and CDR2 YYEKEE (reference sequence). V lost 3 bases and J 7 bases, leaving 11 bases between the germline ends. The chain's CDR3 is CASSWNTANEQFF. CDR3 sequence (DNA): TGTGCCAGCAGCTGGAATACTGCAAATGAGCAGTTCTTC.

The chain combines TRBV29-1 with TRBJ2-1; 11 bases align to TRBD2. J lost 4 bases, V lost 4 bases, and 3 bases had no gene match. The CDR3 has 14 residues. Germline loops: CDR1 SQVTM, CDR2 ANQGSEA. The CDR3 DNA reads as TGCAGCGTTGGACTAGCGGGGAATTACAATGAGCAGTTCTTC. Amino acid sequence: CSVGLAGNYNEQFF.

This clonotype was seen only a few times. The rearrangement joins TRBV29-1 to TRBJ2-7, with D possibly being TRBD1 (5 bases). V was clipped by 4 bases and J by 5 bases, with 9 bases between them. The CDR3 has 11 amino acids. From germline, CDR1 is SQVTM and CDR2 ANQGSEA. The CDR3: CSVVRVDEQYF. CDR3 bases: TGCAGCGTTGTCAGGGTTGACGAGCAGTACTTC.

This clonotype was picked up a small number of times. The chain combines TRBV20-1 with TRBJ1-4; D is possibly TRBD1 (5 bases). Trimming took 0 bases from V and 8 from J, leaving 10 bases between them. The CDR3 contains 13 residues. Germline CDR1 is DFQATT and CDR2 is SNEGSKA (reference sequence). The CDR3 spells CSAREGHREKLFF. The CDR3 DNA reads TGCAGTGCTAGAGAGGGGCACCGCGAAAAACTGTTTTTT.

This clonotype showed up just a few times. The CDR3 here is CSASIESGGRQFF. The CDR3 coding sequence is TGCAGTGCTAGCATCGAATCGGGGGGTCGGCAGTTCTTC. The V call is TRBV20-1, the J call TRBJ2-1; 7 positions match TRBD2. This CDR3 is built from 13 residues. V trimming: 3 bases; J trimming: 12 bases; junction bases outside the gene matches: 11. Germline CDR1 and CDR2: DFQATT and SNEGSKA (reference sequence).

The V call is TRBV7-2, the J call TRBJ2-7; no clear D gene. Germline V gives CDR1 SGHTA, CDR2 FQGNSA. V lost 1 base, J lost 3 bases, and 10 bases lay in between. The CDR3 runs 14 residues. The CDR3 loop reads CASSLGLQNYEQYF. In DNA form, the CDR3 reads TGTGCCAGCAGCTTAGGCTTACAAAACTACGAGCAGTACTTC.

This clonotype has only a few counts. This chain joins TRBV7-2 and TRBJ1-6; D gene unclear. From germline, CDR1 is SGHTA and CDR2 FQGNSA. V lost 1 base and J lost 9, with 10 bases in between. CDR3 size: 14 residues. CDR3 protein: CASSLESGRSPLHF. The DNA for the CDR3 is TGTGCCAGCAGCTTAGAGAGCGGACGTTCACCCCTCCACTTT.

The gene calls are TRBV4-3 and TRBJ2-5; the D is unclear. The germline CDR1 and CDR2 sequences are LGHNA and YSLEER. V shed 1 base and J shed 10 bases, with 7 bases lying between them. CDR3 length: 11 residues. CDR3 nucleotides: TGCGCCAGCAGCCAAGGGTCGGTCCAGTACTTC. Encoded protein: CASSQGSVQYF.

This clonotype showed up just once. V and J are TRBV6-1 and TRBJ2-1; weak D call: TRBD2 (7 bases). Germline V gives CDR1 MNHNS, CDR2 SASEGT. The germline V and J ends were trimmed by 6 bases and 4 bases, with 16 bases remaining between them. The CDR3 length is 15 residues. The CDR3 loop reads CASSTTGGPYNEQFF. CDR3 DNA sequence: TGTGCCAGCAGCACAACCGGGGGGCCTTACAATGAGCAGTTCTTC.

The CDR3 is CASSYARQGRTEAFF. CDR3 nucleotides: TGTGCCAGCAGTTACGCCCGGCAGGGGAGAACTGAAGCTTTCTTT. The chain couples TRBV6-5 to TRBJ1-1; TRBD1 is a possible D gene (6 bases). Germline V gives CDR1 MNHEY, CDR2 SVGAGI. V shed 2 bases and J shed 5 bases, with 15 bases lying between them. This CDR3 comprises 15 residues.

The chain is built from TRBV10-1 and TRBJ2-7; 7 bases are shared with TRBD1. Trimming took 2 bases from V and 3 from J; bases not matched to a gene: 1. Germline-derived CDR1 and CDR2 are WNHNN and SYGVQD (reference sequence). This CDR3 contains 13 residues. The CDR3 coding sequence is TGCGCCAGCAGTGAGCAGGGGGTCTACGAGCAGTACTTC. It codes for CASSEQGVYEQYF.

Many counts were recorded for this clonotype. The V and J genes are TRBV10-3 and TRBJ2-5, with D uncertain. CDR3 length equals 13 residues. Trimming left V 3 bases short and J 4 bases short, with 9 bases between. The germline CDR1 and CDR2 sequences are ENHRY and SYGVKD. This chain's CDR3 is CAISEPSRETQYF. CDR3 coding DNA: TGTGCCATCAGTGAACCCTCCCGAGAGACCCAGTACTTC.

The J gene is TRBJ2-1, the V gene TRBV6-5; 8 bases align to TRBD2. The CDR3 contains 16 residues. In germline, CDR1 is MNHEY, CDR2 SVGAGI. With 0 bases clipped from V and 4 bases from J, the junction kept 5 bases outside the gene matches. The CDR3 coding sequence is TGTGCCAGCAGTTACTCGGGCGGGAGGTCTTACAATGAGCAGTTCTTC. Protein: CASSYSGGRSYNEQFF.

This clonotype has just a few counts. The chain links TRBV5-6 to TRBJ1-2; D may be TRBD1 (5 bases). The V end lost 3 bases, the J end lost 12 bases, and 21 bases lay between the germline ends. This CDR3 spans 14 amino acids. Germline V lookup: CDR1 SGHDT, CDR2 YYEEEE. In nucleotides, the CDR3 is TGTGCCAGCAGCTACCCGGGGGTACATAGGGAGGACACCTTC. Amino acids: CASSYPGVHREDTF.

This clonotype turned up a few times. V and J are TRBV29-1 and TRBJ2-5; D is possibly TRBD2 (6 bases). Germline CDR1 is SQVTM and CDR2 is ANQGSEA. V gave up 8 bases and J gave up 2 bases, with 12 bases separating them. The CDR3 is 12 amino acids. CDR3 bases: TGCAGCTTCACACGGGGGCAAGAGACCCAGTACTTC. Protein sequence: CSFTRGQETQYF.

For the CDR3, the DNA is TGTGCCAGCGGTTGGCTAGCGGGCCCCTCCTACGAGCAGTACTTC. Amino acid sequence: CASGWLAGPSYEQYF. The rearrangement links TRBV27 to TRBJ2-7; 8 bases map to TRBD2. The germline V gene has CDR1 MNHEY and CDR2 SMNVEV (reference sequence). The CDR3 is 15 amino acids. The ends lost 8 bases at V and 0 bases at J; junction bases unmatched: 9.

This clonotype was seen once. J is TRBJ2-7 and V is TRBV24-1; tentatively, D is TRBD1 or TRBD2 (5 bases each). CDR1 KGHDR and CDR2 SFDVKD come from the germline V gene. The CDR3 has 15 residues. Trimming stripped 2 bases from V and 3 bases from J, with 13 bases between. The CDR3 coding sequence is TGTGCCACCAGTGATTCAAGGGGAGCCTTCTACGAGCAGTACTTC. This sequence encodes CATSDSRGAFYEQYF.

The chain couples TRBV5-5 to TRBJ2-3; TRBD2 matches at 10 bases. V lost 4 bases, J lost 1 base, and 9 bases stayed unmatched. CDR1 SGHKS and CDR2 YYEKEE come from the germline V gene (reference sequence). This CDR3 is 17 amino acids long. The CDR3 DNA sequence: TGTGCCAGCAGCCCTGGGGCTAGCGGGGGTCGCACAGATACGCAGTATTTT. This sequence encodes CASSPGASGGRTDTQYF.

In its sample, this clonotype was seen a few times. The genes are TRBV12-3 or TRBV12-4 and TRBJ1-1; D gene ambiguous. V dropped 5 bases and J dropped 1 base, with 14 bases sitting between them. The CDR3 is 15 amino acids. CDR3 amino acids: CASSLARMANTEAFF. The CDR3 DNA reads TGTGCCAGCAGTCTGGCCCGGATGGCGAACACTGAAGCTTTCTTT.

J is TRBJ1-6 and V is TRBV12-3 or TRBV12-4, with a weak D call TRBD1 (6 bases). V was pared by 7 bases and J by 10 bases, with 17 bases between. This CDR3 region has 14 residues. CDR3 sequence reads: CASMMTGPPSPLHF. In nucleotides, the CDR3 is TGTGCCAGCATGATGACAGGCCCCCCATCACCCCTCCACTTT.

The sample holds a few counts of this clonotype. The chain recombines TRBV5-1 with TRBJ2-2, with 14 bases lining up with TRBD2. V gave up 2 bases and J gave up 4 bases; unmatched junction bases: 4. Germline CDR1 is SGHRS and CDR2 is YFSETQ. The CDR3 has 17 amino acids. The CDR3 loop reads CASSFGLAGGSTGELFF. The CDR3 nucleotides read TGCGCCAGCAGCTTCGGACTAGCGGGGGGCAGCACCGGGGAGCTGTTTTTT.

This clonotype was counted between two and nine times. This chain links TRBV6-5 with TRBJ2-4; D is undetermined. The CDR3 contains 14 residues. Germline loops: CDR1 MNHEY, CDR2 SVGAGI. The ends were cut back, 3 bases at V and 0 bases at J, with 6 bases in the middle. In DNA form, the CDR3 reads TGTGCCAGCAGTTATCAGGTAGCCAAAAACATTCAGTACTTC. Its translation is CASSYQVAKNIQYF.

This chain joins TRBV4-3 and TRBJ2-3; 10 bases agree with TRBD2. The germline gives CDR1 LGHNA, CDR2 YSLEER. V dropped 3 bases and J dropped 4; count of bases not matched to a gene: 10. CDR3 length: 17 residues. The CDR3 sequence: CASSHDRAGGVADTQYF. The CDR3 DNA is TGCGCCAGCAGCCATGACCGAGCGGGAGGGGTTGCAGATACGCAGTATTTT.

This clonotype was counted ten times or more. The chain has TRBV5-1 and TRBJ1-2; D is possibly TRBD1 (5 bases). The V gene's germline CDR1 is SGHRS and CDR2 YFSETQ. There are 15 residues in the CDR3. The V and J ends lost 5 bases and 5 bases respectively, with 19 bases between them. The CDR3 spells CASSLPSGQTYGYTF. The CDR3 DNA reads TGCGCCAGCAGTCTTCCGTCAGGGCAGACGTATGGCTACACCTTC.

The rearrangement uses TRBV6-5 and TRBJ2-2, with a weak D call TRBD1 (6 bases). The V gene lost 0 bases and the J gene lost 6 bases, with 11 bases spanning the gap. The CDR3 consists of 15 residues. Germline-derived CDR1 and CDR2 are MNHEY and SVGAGI. The CDR3, as DNA: TGTGCCAGCAGTTACTCGATACAGGGTTCCGGGGAGCTGTTTTTT. This sequence encodes CASSYSIQGSGELFF.